This TCR beta chain was profiled in a study of blood T cells in healthy people across ages. Through a sample-barcoded 5' primer and a J-beta primer mix, a second PCR was run for roughly 6 to 11 cycles. Each of the cDNA molecules was tagged by a template-switch adaptor with 12 random nucleotides. Each CDR3 protein gets one entry after TCRdb re-called the 5' RACE reads with MiXCR. The data hold more than 500,000 distinct CDR3 sequences, with about 25% observed a single time. Extraction yielded at least 6 micrograms of total RNA per sample. The germline V and J ends were trimmed by 5 bases and 7 bases, with 11 bases remaining between them. Germline lookup yields CDR1 DFQATT and CDR2 SNEGSKA (reference sequence). This CDR3 spans 11 amino acids.

The rearrangement uses TRBV20-1 and TRBJ1-2; D ambiguous. The sequence was obtained from a woman aged 70-85 years in good health. The sample taken for sequencing was blood. This chain's CDR3 is CSALIYGGYTF. The CDR3, as DNA: TGCAGTGCTTTGATTTATGGTGGCTACACCTTC.